The 18 T cell receptor beta chains below all came from one sample that was sequenced in a study of cytomegalovirus exposure and HLA in healthy donors. 60 Vbeta and 13 Jbeta primers were used in PCR. The repertoire was sequenced with immunoSEQ multiplex PCR; TCRdb's copy has only in-frame clones and lacks some. The table includes 95,000 or so clones, about four fifths detected once. Sequencing used PBMCs. The origin of the receptors is a woman between 70 and 85 years old in good health and CMV-seropositive.

J is TRBJ2-1 and V is TRBV19, with 12 bases identical to TRBD2. The CDR3 consists of 14 residues. Germline CDR1 LNHDA, CDR2 SQIVND (reference sequence). Unmatched junction bases numbered 4, after V lost 5 bases and J lost 8 bases. The CDR3 DNA follows: TGTGCCAGTAGTCGGACTAGCGGGATTCATGAGCAGTTCTTC. It is translated as CASSRTSGIHEQFF.

V and J are TRBV14 and TRBJ2-5; 8 bases line up with TRBD2. The J call may be mistaken, given a closer DNA end match to TRBJ2-7. The CDR3 sequence is 15 residues long. Germline-derived CDR1 and CDR2 are SGHDN and FVKESK. CDR3 in amino acids: CASSPRLAPSYEQYF. The DNA for the CDR3 is TGTGCCAGCAGCCCACGACTAGCGCCTTCCTACGAGCAGTACTTC.

J is TRBJ2-5 and V is TRBV2; D unresolved. The J call is uncertain, as TRBJ2-7 better fits the DNA end. The CDR3 sequence is 15 residues long. The germline V gene has CDR1 SNHLY and CDR2 FYNNEI. CDR3 sequence (DNA): TGTGCCAGCAGTGAAGTGTCCGCCACAGTGGGCGAGCAGTACTTC. This encodes CASSEVSATVGEQYF.

V usage is TRBV9 and J usage is TRBJ2-5, with D unclear. V was shortened by 0 bases and J by 5 bases, with 14 bases between the two germline ends. The germline V gene encodes CDR1 SGDLS and CDR2 YYNGEE. There are 15 residues in the CDR3. The CDR3 sequence: CASSVGPSRGETQYF. The CDR3 nucleotides read TGTGCCAGCAGCGTAGGTCCTTCTAGAGGCGAGACCCAGTACTTC.

The chain recombines TRBV19 with TRBJ1-1; D ambiguous. CDR1 and CDR2 (germline): LNHDA, SQIVND (reference sequence). Trimming cost V 7 bases and J 4 bases, with 16 bases left between them. The CDR3 is 14 amino acids. The CDR3 region is CASNSPARRTEAFF. The CDR3 region has the DNA TGTGCCAGTAATTCCCCCGCCAGGCGCACTGAAGCTTTCTTT.

This rearrangement joins TRBV9 to TRBJ2-3, with a tentative D call TRBD2 (8 bases). V shed 2 bases and J shed 0 bases, with 16 bases lying between them. Germline values: CDR1 SGDLS, CDR2 YYNGEE. The CDR3 loop spans 17 amino acids. CDR3 DNA sequence: TGTGCCAGCAGCGTGGGACAGACTAGCGCGAGCACAGATACGCAGTATTTT. Its protein product is CASSVGQTSASTDTQYF.

In its sample, this clone was seen once. This sequence joins TRBV30 and TRBJ2-1, with TRBD2 identical over 9 bases. Germline CDR1 GTSNPN, CDR2 SVGIG (reference sequence). The CDR3 has 13 residues. With 5 bases clipped from V and 5 bases from J, the junction kept 4 bases outside the gene matches. CDR3 residues: CAWSGTSHNEQFF. CDR3 sequence (DNA): TGTGCCTGGTCCGGGACTAGCCACAATGAGCAGTTCTTC.

This chain connects TRBV14 to TRBJ1-1; D unresolved. Germline V gene sequence: CDR1 SGHDN, CDR2 FVKESK. This CDR3 contains 19 residues. The V gene lost 0 bases and the J gene lost 0 bases, with 20 bases spanning the gap. CDR3 sequence: CASSQESHRRPTVNTEAFF. CDR3 DNA: TGTGCCAGCAGCCAAGAATCTCATAGGCGGCCGACGGTGAACACTGAAGCTTTCTTT.

There are a few counts of this clone. This rearrangement joins TRBV5-8 to TRBJ2-7; D is perhaps TRBD1 (5 bases). The CDR3 totals 14 residues. Trimming took 5 bases from V and 3 from J, leaving 15 bases between them. The germline CDR1 and CDR2 sequences are SGHTS and YDEGEE. In DNA form, the CDR3 reads TGTGCCAGCAGAGAGACAGTAAACCTCTACGAGCAGTACTTC. Translating gives CASRETVNLYEQYF.

This rearrangement joins TRBV11-2 to TRBJ2-1; 11 bases are shared with TRBD2. V was clipped by 2 bases and J by 3 bases; unmatched bases: 3. Germline CDR1 reads SGHAT; CDR2 reads FQNNGV. The CDR3 runs 16 residues. The CDR3 is CASSLLAGGYYNEQFF. In DNA form, the CDR3 reads TGTGCCAGCAGCTTACTAGCGGGAGGTTACTACAATGAGCAGTTCTTC.

This chain links TRBV15 with TRBJ2-1, with 14 bases lining up with TRBD2. The junction had 10 bases not matched to a gene; V was cut back by 0 bases and J by 12 bases. The CDR3 extends over 17 amino acids. Germline values: CDR1 LNHNV, CDR2 YYDKDF (reference sequence). CDR3: CATSRDREGTSGRRQFF. The CDR3 bases are TGTGCCACCAGCAGAGACCGGGAAGGGACTAGCGGGAGACGGCAGTTCTTC.

V and J are TRBV28 and TRBJ1-3, with D possibly TRBD1 on 5 matching bases. CDR3 length: 15 amino acids. The germline V gene encodes CDR1 MDHEN and CDR2 SYDVKM. V was clipped by 10 bases and J by 4 bases, with 20 bases between them. CDR3 nucleotides: TGTGCCACAACAAGCGGGGCCCAACCCGGAAACACCATATATTTT. Translating it yields CATTSGAQPGNTIYF.

This clone has only a few counts. This chain links TRBV5-4 with TRBJ2-3; maybe TRBD1 (6 bases). This CDR3 has 14 amino acids. V lost 4 bases and J 6 bases, leaving 15 bases between the germline ends. Germline-derived CDR1 and CDR2 are SGHNT and YYREEE (reference sequence). The chain's CDR3 is CASSPAGGADTQYF. The CDR3 DNA reads as TGTGCCAGCAGCCCCGCTGGGGGCGCGGATACGCAGTATTTT.

The V gene is TRBV7-9, the J gene TRBJ2-1, with TRBD2 matching over 10 bases. Germline V gives CDR1 SEHNR, CDR2 FQNEAQ (reference sequence). The trim removed 6 bases at V and 7 bases at J, leaving 3 bases unmatched. This CDR3 region has 13 residues. The chain's CDR3 is CASSLAGVNEQFF. CDR3 bases: TGTGCCAGCAGTCTAGCGGGAGTGAATGAGCAGTTCTTC.

A single count supports this clone. The rearrangement uses TRBV5-1 and TRBJ2-1; the D gene is possibly TRBD2 (6 bases). V was shortened by 0 bases and J by 9 bases, with 7 bases between the two germline ends. Germline V gene sequence: CDR1 SGHRS, CDR2 YFSETQ. The CDR3 is 12 amino acids. This CDR3 is CASSLDGGEQFF. The CDR3 DNA sequence: TGCGCCAGCAGCTTGGACGGGGGTGAGCAGTTCTTC.

This clone was counted a few times. CDR3 nucleotides: TGTGCCAGTAGTCCGAGGACTCAGGGGGCCGAGGGAGCTTTCTTT. Translation gives CASSPRTQGAEGAFF. The rearrangement links TRBV19 to TRBJ1-1, with 8 bases that match TRBD1. Germline V gene data show CDR1 as LNHDA and CDR2 as SQIVND (reference sequence). CDR3 length equals 15 residues. V lost 5 bases, J lost 10 bases, and 15 bases stayed unmatched. Complete variable domain (other parts from reference TRBV19 and TRBJ1-1): DGGITQSPKYLFRKEGQNVTLSCEQNLNHDAMYWYRQDPGQGLRLIYYSQIVNDFQKGDIAEGYSVSREKKESFPLTVTSAQKNPTAFYLCASSPRTQGAEGAFFGQGTRLTVV.

The chain recombines TRBV6-6 with TRBJ2-1; a weak D match, TRBD1 (7 bases). Germline CDR1 reads MNHNY; CDR2 reads SVGAGI (reference sequence). Between the trimmed V and J ends, which lost 8 bases and 1 base, there was a span of 9 bases. The CDR3 is made up of 13 amino acids. CDR3: CASAGQSYNEQFF. For the CDR3, the DNA is TGTGCCAGCGCGGGACAGTCCTACAATGAGCAGTTCTTC.

This chain connects TRBV14 to TRBJ2-5, with TRBD1 as a possible D gene (6 bases). This CDR3 spans 16 amino acids. With 0 bases removed from V and 5 bases from J, the gap between germline ends came to 16 bases. CDR1 and CDR2 (germline): SGHDN, FVKESK. The CDR3 DNA sequence: TGTGCCAGCAGCCAAGATCTGGGGGCCTTGCACGAGACCCAGTACTTC. Translation gives CASSQDLGALHETQYF.